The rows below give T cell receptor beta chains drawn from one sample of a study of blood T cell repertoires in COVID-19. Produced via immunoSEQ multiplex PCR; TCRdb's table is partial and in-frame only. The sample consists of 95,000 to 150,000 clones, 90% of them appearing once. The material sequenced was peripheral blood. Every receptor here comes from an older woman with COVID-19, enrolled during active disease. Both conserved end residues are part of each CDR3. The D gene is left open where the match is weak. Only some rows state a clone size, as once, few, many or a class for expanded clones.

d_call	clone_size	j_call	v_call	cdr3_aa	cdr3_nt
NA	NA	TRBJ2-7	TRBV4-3	CASSQDWGIPSREQYF	TGCGCCAGCAGCCAAGACTGGGGCATCCCCTCTCGGGAGCAGTACTTC
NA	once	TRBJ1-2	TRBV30	CAWGRGGAGYGYTF	TGTGCCTGGGGGAGAGGGGGGGCAGGCTATGGCTACACCTTC
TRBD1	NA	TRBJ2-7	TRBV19	CASSVKGAREQYF	TGTGCCAGTAGTGTGAAGGGGGCTCGAGAGCAGTACTTC
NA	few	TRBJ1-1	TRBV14	CASSQVGVWGEKDTEAFF	TGTGCCAGCAGCCAAGTGGGCGTATGGGGGGAAAAGGACACTGAAGCTTTCTTT
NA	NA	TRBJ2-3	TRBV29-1	CSAELGSLDTQYF	TGCAGCGCGGAACTAGGATCATTAGATACGCAGTATTTT
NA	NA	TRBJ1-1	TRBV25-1	CASTIATGRNTEAFF	TGTGCCAGCACTATAGCCACCGGGAGGAACACTGAAGCTTTCTTT
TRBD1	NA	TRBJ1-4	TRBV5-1	CASSLAPQGGGEKLFF	TGCGCCAGCAGCTTGGCCCCACAGGGGGGCGGTGAAAAACTGTTTTTT
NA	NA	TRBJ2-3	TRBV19	CASRPRSGGADTQYF	TGTGCCAGTAGGCCCAGATCGGGGGGCGCAGATACGCAGTATTTT
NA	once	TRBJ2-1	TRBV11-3	CASSKGGNRLYEQFF	TGTGCCAGCTCTAAGGGCGGGAACAGGCTCTATGAGCAGTTCTTC
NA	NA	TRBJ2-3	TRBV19	CASSRGDTQYF	TGTGCCAGTAGCCGGGGAGATACGCAGTATTTT
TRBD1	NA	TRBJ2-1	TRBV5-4	CASSLASGQGTYNEQFF	TGTGCCAGCAGCTTGGCCTCGGGACAGGGGACCTACAATGAGCAGTTCTTC
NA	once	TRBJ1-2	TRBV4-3	CASSQDMRGLMPYGYTF	TGCGCCAGCAGCCAAGATATGAGAGGACTCATGCCCTATGGCTACACCTTC
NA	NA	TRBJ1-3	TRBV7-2	CASSLAVGTSGNTIYF	TGTGCCAGCAGCTTAGCTGTCGGGACATCTGGAAACACCATATATTTT
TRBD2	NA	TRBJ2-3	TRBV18	CASSPGLGTDTQYF	TGTGCCAGCTCACCGGGACTAGGGACAGATACGCAGTATTTT
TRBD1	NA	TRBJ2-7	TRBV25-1	CASSGSGTGVYEQYF	TGTGCCAGCAGTGGCTCCGGGACAGGGGTCTACGAGCAGTACTTC
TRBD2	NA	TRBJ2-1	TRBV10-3	CAISERGDEQFF	TGTGCCATCAGTGAACGGGGGGATGAGCAGTTCTTC
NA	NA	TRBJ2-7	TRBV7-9	CASSLLQGSEQYF	TGTGCCAGCAGCTTATTACAGGGAAGCGAGCAGTACTTC
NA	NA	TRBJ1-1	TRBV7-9	CASSPGAGRGTEAFF	TGTGCCAGCAGCCCCGGTGCGGGTCGGGGCACTGAAGCTTTCTTT
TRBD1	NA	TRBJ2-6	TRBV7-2	CASSWTGSSSGANVLTF	TGTGCCAGCAGTTGGACAGGGAGTAGCTCTGGGGCCAACGTCCTGACTTTC
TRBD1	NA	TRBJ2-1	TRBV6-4	CASSDSTGGYNEQFF	TGTGCCAGCAGTGACTCGACAGGGGGCTACAATGAGCAGTTCTTC
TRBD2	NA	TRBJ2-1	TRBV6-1	CASSLIAGGYNEQFF	TGTGCCAGCAGTTTAATAGCGGGGGGGTACAATGAGCAGTTCTTC
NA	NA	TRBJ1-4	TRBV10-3	CAATRGEGEKLFF	TGTGCCGCGACGCGGGGAGAGGGTGAAAAACTGTTTTTT
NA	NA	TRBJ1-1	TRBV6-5	CAHRGSTEAFF	TGTGCCCATAGAGGGAGCACTGAAGCTTTCTTT
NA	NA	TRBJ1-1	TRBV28	CASSLNRRTEAFF	TGTGCCAGCAGTTTAAATAGGAGAACTGAAGCTTTCTTT
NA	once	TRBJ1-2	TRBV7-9	CASSRTGRYGYTF	TGTGCCAGCAGCCGCACAGGGCGTTATGGCTACACCTTC
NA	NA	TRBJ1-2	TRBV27	CASSPLSGGAYGYTF	TGTGCCAGCAGTCCCTTATCCGGGGGAGCTTATGGCTACACCTTC
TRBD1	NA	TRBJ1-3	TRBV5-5	CASSSTAPGQGGNTIYF	TGTGCCAGCAGCTCCACTGCCCCTGGACAGGGTGGAAACACCATATATTTT
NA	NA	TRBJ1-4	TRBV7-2	CASSFDRYNEKLFF	TGTGCCAGCAGCTTCGACAGGTATAATGAAAAACTGTTTTTT
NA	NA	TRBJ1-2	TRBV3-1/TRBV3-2	CASSQAAGGRNGYTF	TGTGCCAGCAGCCAAGCTGCCGGGGGGCGTAATGGCTACACCTTC
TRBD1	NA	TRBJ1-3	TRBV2	CASSARQGSGNTIYF	TGTGCCAGCAGTGCAAGACAGGGGAGTGGAAACACCATATATTTT
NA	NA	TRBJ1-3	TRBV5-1	CASSHGRAGKTGNTIYF	TGCGCCAGCAGCCACGGGCGGGCGGGTAAAACTGGAAACACCATATATTTT
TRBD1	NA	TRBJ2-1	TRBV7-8	CASRKGAGNEQFF	TGTGCCAGCAGAAAGGGGGCAGGCAATGAGCAGTTCTTC
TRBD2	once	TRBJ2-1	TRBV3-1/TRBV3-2	CASSLRLAGGLFHEQFF	TGTGCCAGCAGCCTCAGACTAGCGGGGGGGCTGTTCCATGAGCAGTTCTTC
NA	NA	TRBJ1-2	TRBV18	CASSRSRQDGYTF	TGTGCCAGCTCACGCTCCCGGCAGGATGGCTACACCTTC
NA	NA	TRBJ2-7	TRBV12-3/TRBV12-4	CASSYSSGNEQYF	TGTGCCAGCAGTTATAGCAGTGGAAACGAGCAGTACTTC
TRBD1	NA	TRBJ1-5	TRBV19	CASSQQGAGQPQHF	TGTGCCAGTAGTCAACAGGGGGCGGGTCAGCCCCAGCATTTT
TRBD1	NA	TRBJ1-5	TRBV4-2	CASSQDKTTGGYQPQHF	TGTGCCAGCAGCCAAGATAAGACAACAGGGGGTTATCAGCCCCAGCATTTT
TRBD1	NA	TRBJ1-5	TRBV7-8	CASSRDRSNQPQHF	TGTGCCAGCTCGCGGGACAGGAGCAATCAGCCCCAGCATTTT
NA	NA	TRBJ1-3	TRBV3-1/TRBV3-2	CASSDLGRGSGNTIYF	TGTGCCAGCAGCGATCTCGGTCGAGGCTCTGGAAACACCATATATTTT